A single sample is the source of the 12 T cell receptor beta chains below, sequenced in a study of T cells in Graves' hyperthyroidism and ophthalmopathy. RNA transcripts served as the template for amplifying TCR beta CDR3 regions. A first-round RT-PCR of the TCR CDR3 used the HTBI primer set. TCRdb re-called the multiplex PCR reads with MiXCR, one entry per CDR3 protein. Altogether about 500,000 distinct CDR3 sequences are present, around 15% being singletons, with the ten largest covering 25% to 30%. Input material: blood. The origin of the receptors is a woman between 25 and 40 years old with Graves' ophthalmopathy.

The sample holds many counts of this clonotype. The J gene is TRBJ2-1, the V gene TRBV2; TRBD1 aligns across 7 bases. The CDR3 consists of 13 residues. After removal of 6 bases from V and 7 bases from J, the junction contained 6 bases not matched to a gene. The germline V gene has CDR1 SNHLY and CDR2 FYNNEI. The CDR3 region is CASRETQGNEQFF. CDR3 DNA: TGTGCCAGCAGGGAGACACAGGGGAATGAGCAGTTCTTC. The full variable domain, completed using reference TRBV2 and TRBJ2-1, is EPEVTQTPSHQVTQMGQEVILRCVPISNHLYFYWYRQILGQKVEFLVSFYNNEISEKSEIFDDQFSVERPDGSNFTLKIRSTKLEDSAMYFCASRETQGNEQFFGPGTRLTVL.

This clonotype has at least ten counts. This chain links TRBV5-6 with TRBJ2-7; TRBD2 might be the D (6 bases). CDR3 length: 13 residues. V was pared by 6 bases and J by 6 bases, with 16 bases between. Germline CDR1 and CDR2: SGHDT and YYEEEE. The CDR3, as DNA: TGTGCCAGCACCCTCGGGAGTATCGCCGAGCAGTACTTC. This sequence encodes CASTLGSIAEQYF.

This clonotype was counted between two and nine times. V is TRBV14 and J is TRBJ2-4, with D perhaps matching TRBD1 or TRBD2 (5 bases each). V was cut by 6 bases and J by 10 bases, with 16 bases left in between. The CDR3 consists of 13 residues. CDR1 is SGHDN, CDR2 FVKESK, per germline. CDR3 sequence: CASRPTGPGIQYF. CDR3 bases: TGTGCCAGCAGACCTACGGGACCAGGAATTCAGTACTTC.

This clonotype was counted once. Because it lacks the conserved phenylalanine or tryptophan at the end, this CDR3 is likely a read error. This rearrangement joins TRBV5-5 to TRBJ2-2; TRBD1 agrees at 12 bases. The CDR3 contains 17 residues. Looked up from germline, CDR1 is SGHKS and CDR2 is YYEKEE (reference sequence). V gave up 3 bases and J gave up 6 bases; unmatched junction bases: 9. CDR3 sequence reads: CASSWGQGAFNSGELFY. The CDR3 DNA is TGTGCCAGCAGCTGGGGACAGGGGGCGTTTAACTCCGGGGAGCTGTTTTAT.

The chain employs TRBV6-2 or TRBV6-3 and TRBJ2-7; 9 bases fit TRBD1. The CDR3 covers 15 residues. Per the germline V gene, CDR1 is MNHEY and CDR2 is SVGEGT. Trimming at V came to 5 bases and at J to 4 bases, leaving 9 bases not matched to a gene. The CDR3: CASSRNSGTGYEQYF. The CDR3 DNA follows: TGTGCCAGCAGTCGAAATTCCGGGACAGGGTACGAGCAGTACTTC.

This clonotype appeared a few times. The chain couples TRBV7-2 to TRBJ2-3; TRBD2 matches at 8 bases. V trimming: 5 bases; J trimming: 11 bases; junction bases outside the gene matches: 18. Germline CDR1 and CDR2: SGHTA and FQGNSA. The CDR3 is made up of 16 amino acids. In nucleotides, the CDR3 is TGTGCCAGCAGCCCGCCGGGGGGCGCGGGGGGCGGTAGGCAGTATTTT. Translated, it gives CASSPPGGAGGGRQYF.

In this sample, this clonotype turned up a few times. V and J are TRBV6-1 and TRBJ1-4; D is unclear. V dropped 6 bases and J dropped 0 bases, with 11 bases sitting between them. This CDR3 spans 15 amino acids. Germline V lookup: CDR1 MNHNS, CDR2 SASEGT. The CDR3 DNA is TGTGCCAGCAGCTCCCTTAGTGCAACTAATGAAAAACTGTTTTTT. Translated, it gives CASSSLSATNEKLFF.

This clonotype was seen repeatedly, ten times or more. J is TRBJ2-7 and V is TRBV6-1, with TRBD2 matching 12 bases. There are 16 residues in the CDR3. The V segment lost 7 bases and the J segment 2 bases; nucleotides outside the gene matches: 9. Germline CDR1 is MNHNS and CDR2 is SASEGT. The DNA for the CDR3 is TGTGCCAGCACTAGCGGGAGGGCCAAAACGACCTACGAGCAGTACTTC. Protein sequence: CASTSGRAKTTYEQYF.

At least ten counts were recorded for this clonotype. The chain employs TRBV20-1 and TRBJ2-7; 9 bases are shared with TRBD2. Trimming at V came to 5 bases and at J to 4 bases, leaving 9 bases not matched to a gene. The CDR3 is 14 residues long. Germline loops: CDR1 DFQATT, CDR2 SNEGSKA (reference sequence). The CDR3 loop is CSARSGSPPYEQYF. The CDR3 DNA is TGCAGTGCTCGTAGCGGGAGCCCCCCATACGAGCAGTACTTC.

V and J are TRBV3-1 and TRBJ2-5; 8 bases match TRBD2. Germline loops: CDR1 LGHDT, CDR2 YNNKEL (reference sequence). The CDR3 is 16 residues long. The V gene end was trimmed by 4 bases and the J gene end by 2 bases; junction bases not matched to a gene: 9. The CDR3, as DNA: TGTGCCAGCAGCCCCCCCGGGTTAGCGGGACAAGAGACCCAGTACTTC. It translates to CASSPPGLAGQETQYF.

This clonotype has only a few counts. The chain joins TRBV6-6 to TRBJ2-3, with TRBD2 identical over 10 bases. Germline values: CDR1 MNHNY, CDR2 SVGAGI (reference sequence). This CDR3 region has 19 residues. V was pared by 1 base and J by 5 bases, with 15 bases of the junction left unmatched. Here the CDR3 reads CASSYYSPSGSKGKDTQYF. CDR3 DNA: TGTGCCAGCAGTTACTATTCGCCTAGCGGGAGTAAGGGGAAAGATACGCAGTATTTT.

In this sample, this clonotype turned up many times. The CDR3 protein is CASSLGGPSGGHNEQFF. The CDR3, as DNA: TGTGCCAGCAGCTTAGGGGGGCCTAGCGGAGGACACAATGAGCAGTTCTTC. The chain employs TRBV7-2 and TRBJ2-1; a possible D gene is TRBD2 (7 bases). Germline V lookup: CDR1 SGHTA, CDR2 FQGNSA. The CDR3 is 17 amino acids. Trimming took 1 base from V and 5 from J, leaving 18 bases between them.